This TCR beta chain was observed in a study of shared clonotypes between healthy human individuals. Findings and limits, study-wide: Naive subsets usually exceeded memory subsets in estimated richness. Shared clonotypes: 4.5% to 6% naive CD4, around 3.4% naive CD8, 2.3% memory CD4, roughly 0.4% memory CD8.

Sequencing was performed with immunoSEQ multiplex PCR; in TCRdb, only in-frame clones are kept and a portion is missing. The data contain 850,000 to 1,200,000 clones, about 70% of them singletons. Turning to this clone: Its specificity is not known.

There were no recent acute infections or vaccinations among the donors, who were healthy HIV-negative adults. V was pared by 7 bases and J by 3 bases, with 15 bases between. Germline CDR1 MNHNS, CDR2 SASEGT. The CDR3 spans 14 residues. The chain is built from TRBV6-1 and TRBJ2-5, with D unclear. The sequence came from a man aged 18 to 29 in good health. The sequenced material came from memory CD4+ T cells sorted from blood. Subset denoted: CD45RA-negative fraction. The DNA for the CDR3 is TGTGCCAGCACCCTCGAGGTTACGGAAGAGACCCAGTACTTC. The encoded protein is CASTLEVTEETQYF.